This T cell receptor beta chain appears in the sequencing data of a study of naive and memory T cell subsets. Whole-study findings and limits: TCR transcript changes with activation or differentiation may affect this RNA method. Higher TCR numbers at tuberculin sites reflect T cell infiltration, per interpretation.

The treatment is: skin biopsy from PPD injection site in Mantoux-positive individual. A UMI-containing oligonucleotide was joined by 3' ligation to the TCR cDNA template. Skin biopsies came from PPD injection sites in Mantoux-positive individuals. Unsorted total RNA, about 1 to 1000 ng, was DNase treated before reverse transcription. Ligated cDNA underwent four rounds of PCR with nested alpha and beta constant region primers and SP2. TCRdb re-called the UMI-ligation and nested PCR reads through MiXCR, storing one row per CDR3 protein. The table records approximately 21,000 distinct CDR3 sequences, about 6.4% of them present only once. Comments on this clonotype: Its antigen remains unidentified.

From germline, CDR1 is SGHAT and CDR2 FQNNGV. V shed 2 bases and J shed 1 base, with 18 bases lying between them. The CDR3 spans 19 residues. The sample in question was skin, obtained from a tuberculin skin test site. This sequence joins TRBV11-2 and TRBJ1-6, with a possible D match to TRBD1 (6 bases). The receptor was derived from an adult in good health. CDR3 protein: CASSLRRGGGNSYNSPLHF. As DNA, the CDR3 is TGTGCCAGCAGCTTACGACGGGGAGGGGGGAATTCCTATAATTCACCCCTCCACTTT.